The sequence of this T cell receptor (beta chain) was determined in a study of blood T cell repertoires in COVID-19. Study information: The United States, Italy and Spain supplied acute and convalescent COVID-19 samples. Sample material is recorded as cDNA or gDNA derived from T cells, B-cell-depleted T cells, or PBMCs.

How the authors handled the data: Reference gene primers were amplified, and this amplification served to estimate nucleated cell counts. TCRdb's copy holds only in-frame clones and misses some; the assay was immunoSEQ multiplex PCR. V and J calls and clone size follow that table, whereas D and trimming were derived from the DNA. The data hold around 93,000 clones, with 75% to 90% observed a single time. This CDR3 spans 12 amino acids. V dropped 0 bases and J dropped 16; count of bases not matched to a gene: 6. Looked up from germline, CDR1 is ENHRY and CDR2 is SYGVKD. This TCR derives from a man older than 75 with acute or convalescent COVID-19. The chain joins TRBV10-3 to TRBJ1-5; TRBD1 aligns across 7 bases. The sample consisted of peripheral blood. The CDR3 region has the DNA TGTGCCATCAGTGAGTCGGGTCAGGGGGGTCATTTT. Translated: CAISESGQGGHF.